The T cell receptor beta chain under discussion was sequenced for a study of blood T cell repertoires in COVID-19 (dated by TCRdb to between 2020 and 2021). Study-wide context: The collaborator samples originated in the United States, Italy and Spain and spanned the acute and convalescent phases of COVID-19. The material from the prospective study consisted of cDNA or gDNA derived from T cells, B-cell-depleted T cells, or PBMCs. Where HLA class I and class II types were available, the types were taken from metadata supplied by the sample provider, not from assay-based typing. Subjects who had been exposed to COVID-19, were actively infected with it, or had recovered from it provided the deeply sampled blood TCRbeta repertoires that made up the dataset. The samples were drawn from the first 160 participants of the ongoing ImmuneRACE study and from some 1,300 subjects provided by 6 global collaborators. The repertoires were released in a freely available public database intended as a resource for research on the immune response to SARS-CoV-2. A de-identified subject ID, COVID-19 status, age in years and sex were almost always included in the sample metadata. The research as a whole found: The quantity of clinical and demographic metadata differed by source and by participant and was supplied without curation.

The collaborating institutions used their own protocols to collect whole blood in K2EDTA tubes. Collaborator samples were shipped for TCRbeta analysis as frozen whole blood, isolated PBMCs, or DNA extracted from either sample type. The immunoSEQ Assay, a bias-controlled multiplex PCR, was used to amplify TCRbeta CDR3 regions from genomic DNA. On the study's bioinformatics: Within the assay, amplification of reference gene primers was used to estimate how many nucleated cells each sample contained. To quantify the absolute abundance of each unique TCRbeta CDR3 rearrangement, sequence reads were collapsed and filtered. For each sample, productive Simpson clonality was calculated by taking the square root of Simpson's diversity index across productive rearrangements. The table comes from immuneACCESS by way of TCRdb, which keeps in-frame sequences with V and J called. Part of the clones is missing from these tables; in studies checked, under half for an unresolved V gene and the rest for unknown reasons. V and J calls plus clone size are reproduced from that table; the DNA served to infer D and trimming. The sample includes some 83,000 clones, with over 70% observed a single time. The top ten clonotypes cover approximately 10% of the sample.

With respect to this clone: Its binding antigen is unknown. No much larger clonotype is one base removed from it; base qualities were not supplied.

From cysteine to phenylalanine, the CDR3 is 14 amino acids long. Of the read, only the CDR3 DNA is kept; its 42 bases are in frame from base 1. V and J lose 3 bases and 2 bases, and a span of 8 bases separates them. The CDR1 and CDR2 encoded by the germline V gene are MNHEY and SVGEGT. The chain is made from TRBV6-2 or TRBV6-3 and TRBJ1-3; no D gene can be assigned with confidence. The source material was peripheral blood. This clonotype originated in a man aged 45-60 years with acute or convalescent COVID-19. In nucleotides, the sequence is TGTGCCAGCAGTTATGGAGGGACTGGAAACACCATATATTTT. This yields the protein CASSYGGTGNTIYF.